The 3 T cell receptor beta chains below come from one sample, sequenced in a study of shared clonotypes between healthy human individuals. Sequenced by immunoSEQ multiplex PCR; TCRdb stores in-frame clones only, minus some. This table holds roughly 2 million clones, 90% to 96% found once. The sequenced sample was naive CD4+ T cells sorted from blood. Subset of the sample: CD45RA+ positively selected. Receptors were obtained from a man between 18 and 29 years old in good health.

This chain joins TRBV7-3 and TRBJ2-5, with 8 bases lining up with TRBD2. The CDR3 loop spans 15 amino acids. V shed 4 bases, J shed 2 bases, and the junction held 6 bases outside the gene matches. Germline CDR1 reads SGHTA; CDR2 reads FQGTGA. Written as DNA, the CDR3 is TGTGCCAGCAGCTCCATAGCGGGGATACAAGAGACCCAGTACTTC. Protein sequence: CASSSIAGIQETQYF.

V gene TRBV30 combines with J gene TRBJ2-2, with D hard to call. Germline V gives CDR1 GTSNPN, CDR2 SVGIG (reference sequence). The CDR3 runs 16 residues. Trimming cost V 2 bases and J 4 bases, with 17 bases left between them. The CDR3: CAWSTSEASFTGELFF. CDR3 DNA: TGTGCCTGGAGTACGAGTGAGGCTTCATTCACCGGGGAGCTGTTTTTT. Combining the CDR3 with reference TRBV30 and TRBJ2-2 gives the whole variable domain SQTIHQWPATLVQPVGSPLSLECTVEGTSNPNLYWYRQAAGRGLQLLFYSVGIGQISSEVPQNLSASRPQDRQFILSSKKLLLSDSGFYLCAWSTSEASFTGELFFGEGSRLTVL.

The J gene is TRBJ2-5, the V gene TRBV19; 10 bases agree with TRBD1. Germline-derived CDR1 and CDR2 are LNHDA and SQIVND (reference sequence). The CDR3 totals 16 residues. Unmatched junction bases numbered 11, after V lost 6 bases and J lost 4 bases. CDR3 bases: TGTGCCAGTAGCCTGGCCCGGGGACAGGGGAGAGAGACCCAGTACTTC. It specifies CASSLARGQGRETQYF. Full variable domain (missing parts from reference TRBV19 and TRBJ2-5): DGGITQSPKYLFRKEGQNVTLSCEQNLNHDAMYWYRQDPGQGLRLIYYSQIVNDFQKGDIAEGYSVSREKKESFPLTVTSAQKNPTAFYLCASSLARGQGRETQYFGPGTRLLVL.